A selection of T cell receptor beta chains follows, all from one sample in a study of post-analysis software for immune sequencing data. TCRdb re-derived calls from the PCR reads in MiXCR, one entry per CDR3 protein. The sample shows fewer than 850,000 distinct CDR3 sequences, about 45% of them seen only once. Sequencing was performed on blood. The receptors shown here come from a girl aged 10-17 years with multiple sclerosis. CDR3s include the opening cysteine and the closing phenylalanine or tryptophan. The order of the fields is clone size, D gene, V gene, CDR3 length, J gene, CDR3 DNA, CDR3 protein. D genes are given only for firm matches. Size is stated for part of the rows, as once, few or many counts, or as a class when the clone is expanded.

clone size: few; D gene: TRBD2; V gene: TRBV7-8; CDR3 length: 17; J gene: TRBJ2-1; CDR3 DNA: TGTGCCAGCAGCGCCAACCCTAGCGGGAGGTTCCCCAATGAGCAGTTCTTC; CDR3 protein: CASSANPSGRFPNEQFF
clone size: -; D gene: -; V gene: TRBV12-3/TRBV12-4; CDR3 length: 15; J gene: TRBJ1-4; CDR3 DNA: TGTGCCAGCAGTTTAGGGCAGGGATTGAATGAAAAACTGTTTTTT; CDR3 protein: CASSLGQGLNEKLFF
clone size: once; D gene: TRBD1; V gene: TRBV9; CDR3 length: 14; J gene: TRBJ2-7; CDR3 DNA: TGTGCCAGCAGCGAGAGGGACAGGGCGTCCGAGCAGTACTTC; CDR3 protein: CASSERDRASEQYF
clone size: -; D gene: -; V gene: TRBV2; CDR3 length: 14; J gene: TRBJ2-3; CDR3 DNA: TGTGCCAGCAGTGTCGGGACATCCACGGATACGCAGTATTTT; CDR3 protein: CASSVGTSTDTQYF
clone size: -; D gene: TRBD1; V gene: TRBV4-2; CDR3 length: 16; J gene: TRBJ2-7; CDR3 DNA: TGTGCCAGCAGCCAAGCAATCGGGACAGAGAGATACGAGCAGTACTTC; CDR3 protein: CASSQAIGTERYEQYF
clone size: -; D gene: -; V gene: TRBV7-9; CDR3 length: 15; J gene: TRBJ2-3; CDR3 DNA: TGTGCCAGCAGCTTTGTGACAGGACTCACAGATACGCAGTATTTT; CDR3 protein: CASSFVTGLTDTQYF
clone size: -; D gene: -; V gene: TRBV10-3; CDR3 length: 13; J gene: TRBJ1-5; CDR3 DNA: TGTGCCATCAGTGAAGGTAGCAATCAGCCCCAGCATTTT; CDR3 protein: CAISEGSNQPQHF
clone size: -; D gene: TRBD2; V gene: TRBV28; CDR3 length: 15; J gene: TRBJ2-7; CDR3 DNA: TGTGCCAGCACTTTTGGCGGGAGGAGCTCCTACGAGCAGTACTTC; CDR3 protein: CASTFGGRSSYEQYF
clone size: -; D gene: -; V gene: TRBV7-9; CDR3 length: 16; J gene: TRBJ1-4; CDR3 DNA: TGTGCCAGCAGCCCTTGGGACGGACAGAGTAATGAAAAACTGTTTTTT; CDR3 protein: CASSPWDGQSNEKLFF
clone size: -; D gene: TRBD1; V gene: TRBV28; CDR3 length: 17; J gene: TRBJ2-7; CDR3 DNA: TGTGCCAGCAGTGTCAGGGGGTTGACTGTTGGGACCTACGAGCAGTACTTC; CDR3 protein: CASSVRGLTVGTYEQYF
clone size: few; D gene: TRBD1; V gene: TRBV20-1; CDR3 length: 17; J gene: TRBJ2-3; CDR3 DNA: TGCAGTGCTAGAGATCCCTGGGACAGGGTAGGGACAGATACGCAGTATTTT; CDR3 protein: CSARDPWDRVGTDTQYF
clone size: -; D gene: -; V gene: TRBV29-1; CDR3 length: 15; J gene: TRBJ2-3; CDR3 DNA: TGCAGCGTTGAGACGATCGGGGACCACACAGATACGCAGTATTTT; CDR3 protein: CSVETIGDHTDTQYF
clone size: -; D gene: -; V gene: TRBV7-2; CDR3 length: 14; J gene: TRBJ1-1; CDR3 DNA: TGTGCCAGCAGCCCCTGGACTGTGAGTGCTGAAGCTTTCTTT; CDR3 protein: CASSPWTVSAEAFF
clone size: few; D gene: -; V gene: TRBV12-3/TRBV12-4; CDR3 length: 12; J gene: TRBJ1-2; CDR3 DNA: TGTGCCAGTACCCTGTCAGGATATGGCTACACCTTC; CDR3 protein: CASTLSGYGYTF
clone size: -; D gene: TRBD1; V gene: TRBV4-3; CDR3 length: 17; J gene: TRBJ2-3; CDR3 DNA: TGCGCCAGCAGCCAAGGAGGGGGGACAGGGAGCACAGATACGCAGTATTTT; CDR3 protein: CASSQGGGTGSTDTQYF
clone size: -; D gene: TRBD2; V gene: TRBV7-9; CDR3 length: 15; J gene: TRBJ2-5; CDR3 DNA: TGTGCCAGCAGCCTCCTAGCGGGAGGTTGGGAGACCCAGTACTTC; CDR3 protein: CASSLLAGGWETQYF
clone size: few; D gene: -; V gene: TRBV9; CDR3 length: 15; J gene: TRBJ2-3; CDR3 DNA: TGTGCCAGCAGCGTCAACGGGTTGGGCACAGATACGCAGTATTTT; CDR3 protein: CASSVNGLGTDTQYF
clone size: -; D gene: TRBD1; V gene: TRBV29-1; CDR3 length: 15; J gene: TRBJ2-7; CDR3 DNA: TGCAGCGCCACTACTCCGGGACAGCAGACCTACGAGCAGTACTTC; CDR3 protein: CSATTPGQQTYEQYF
clone size: -; D gene: -; V gene: TRBV11-3; CDR3 length: 15; J gene: TRBJ1-2; CDR3 DNA: TGTGCCAGCAGCTTAGGGGACAAGGCTAACTATGGCTACACCTTC; CDR3 protein: CASSLGDKANYGYTF
clone size: -; D gene: TRBD1; V gene: TRBV5-1; CDR3 length: 15; J gene: TRBJ2-7; CDR3 DNA: TGCGCCAGCAGCCGCCCCGGGACAGGGGGCCACGAGCAGTACTTC; CDR3 protein: CASSRPGTGGHEQYF
clone size: -; D gene: TRBD1; V gene: TRBV3-1; CDR3 length: 17; J gene: TRBJ1-4; CDR3 DNA: TGTGCCAGCAGCGAAGGACAGACGTTGGGGAGGGGGCTGAAACTGTTTTTT; CDR3 protein: CASSEGQTLGRGLKLFF
clone size: few; D gene: TRBD1; V gene: TRBV6-6; CDR3 length: 16; J gene: TRBJ2-3; CDR3 DNA: TGTGCCAGCAGTTCGGGGACAGGGGGGAGCACAGATACGCAGTATTTT; CDR3 protein: CASSSGTGGSTDTQYF
clone size: -; D gene: -; V gene: TRBV15; CDR3 length: 17; J gene: TRBJ2-3; CDR3 DNA: TGTGCCACCAGCAGAGATGCGGTAGCGTGGGGCACAGATACGCAGTATTTT; CDR3 protein: CATSRDAVAWGTDTQYF
clone size: few; D gene: TRBD1; V gene: TRBV12-3/TRBV12-4; CDR3 length: 15; J gene: TRBJ1-5; CDR3 DNA: TGTGCCAGCAACCCAACAGGGGTGGTCAATCAGCCCCAGCATTTT; CDR3 protein: CASNPTGVVNQPQHF